This T cell receptor (beta chain) comes out of a study of Ad26.COV2.S vaccination and SARS-CoV-2 variants. Background on the study: In the study, Ad26.COV2.S was injected intramuscularly once, or twice 56 days apart. General study results and limits: Spike-specific TCR breadth was greater after Ad26.COV2.S than placebo.

Treatment specified: around 19 received Ad26.COV2.S at low or high dose, single or two shots; five or six received placebo; per-sample allocation not given. Specimen acquisition occurred on day 63 following the initial vaccine or placebo injection. The CDR3 is made up of 13 amino acids. Per the germline V gene, CDR1 is SNHLY and CDR2 is FYNNEI. V dropped 4 bases and J dropped 5 bases, with 11 bases sitting between them. In this sample, this clone turned up once. Its antigen is unidentified. Different DNA sequences within this sample yield the same CDR3. Repertoires were generated with immunoSEQ multiplex PCR, while TCRdb's copy carries only in-frame clones and drops some. In the table there are 440,000 or so clones, 90% of which are singletons.

This clonotype originated in a person between 18 and 65 years old who received the Ad26.COV2.S COVID-19 vaccine or a placebo. The source was peripheral blood, collected in a trial of Ad26.COV2.S vaccine versus placebo. This sequence joins TRBV2 and TRBJ2-5, with a weak D call TRBD2 (6 bases). The DNA for the CDR3 is TGTGCCAGCAGTGTCGAGGGGAGGGAGACCCAGTACTTC. It translates to CASSVEGRETQYF.